The 31 T cell receptor beta chains listed next were all sequenced from one sample in a study of cytomegalovirus exposure and HLA in healthy donors listed by TCRdb under 2017. Libraries were prepared through the immunoSEQ multiplex PCR assay. For the multiplex PCR, a mixture combining 60 forward primers for TCR Vbeta segments and 13 reverse primers for TCR Jbeta segments was used. TCRdb obtained this table from immuneACCESS and retained in-frame rearrangements with V and J assigned. These tables miss some clones; where compared with another copy, unresolved V genes account for less than half of the shortfall, and the remainder is unexplained. For this sample there are about 140,000 clones; 75% to 80% appear just once. Clones ranked in the top ten supply 2% to 2.5% of the sample. Sequencing input: PBMCs. The receptors here all came from a man aged 30 to 45 in good health and CMV-seronegative.

As regards this clone: Other DNA sequences in this specimen translate into the identical CDR3. The V call is TRBV10-3, the J call TRBJ2-7; D ambiguous. The CDR3 consists of 14 residues. V lost 0 bases, J lost 3 bases, and 9 bases lay in between. The germline CDR1 and CDR2 sequences are ENHRY and SYGVKD. CDR3 coding DNA: TGTGCCATCAGTGAGTCGACGGGTAGCTACGAGCAGTACTTC. It specifies CAISESTGSYEQYF.

CDR3 region: CSVGGQGVSDTQYF. The CDR3 DNA reads TGCAGCGTGGGGGGACAGGGGGTTTCAGATACGCAGTATTTT. The gene calls are TRBV29-1 and TRBJ2-3; 11 bases line up with TRBD1. From germline, CDR1 is SQVTM and CDR2 ANQGSEA. The CDR3 runs 14 residues. V shed 6 bases and J 4 bases; nucleotides not matched to a gene: 6.

Concerning this clone itself: One junction end disagrees with the germline gene, perhaps due to a read error. The same CDR3 also results from other DNA sequences found in this sample. This rearrangement joins TRBV5-4 to TRBJ1-2; D remains unclear. CDR3 size: 14 residues. From germline, CDR1 is SGHNT and CDR2 YYREEE (reference sequence). The CDR3 spells CASSLIGFNYGYTF. The CDR3 nucleotides are TGCGCCAGCAGCTTAATCGGGTTTAACTATGGCTACACCTTC.

The rearrangement joins TRBV10-3 to TRBJ2-5; possible D gene TRBD1, 6 bases. CDR1 and CDR2 from the germline V gene are ENHRY and SYGVKD. V lost 2 bases, J lost 2 bases, and 12 bases lay in between. The CDR3 contains 15 residues. This CDR3 reads CAISEPTGLQETQYF. The DNA for the CDR3 is TGTGCCATCAGTGAGCCCACAGGGCTTCAAGAGACCCAGTACTTC.

The V call is TRBV19, the J call TRBJ2-1, with TRBD2 as a possible D gene (5 bases). The CDR3 has 13 residues. V was shortened by 5 bases and J by 9 bases, with 14 bases between the two germline ends. Germline CDR1 is LNHDA and CDR2 is SQIVND (reference sequence). The CDR3 sequence is CASSASLEGEQFF. CDR3 bases: TGTGCCAGTAGTGCTTCTCTAGAGGGTGAGCAGTTCTTC.

V usage is TRBV25-1 and J usage is TRBJ1-1; the D gene is possibly TRBD1 (5 bases). Trimming stripped 1 base from V and 5 bases from J, with 14 bases between. CDR1 MGHDK and CDR2 SYGVNS come from the germline V gene. The CDR3 is 15 amino acids. The CDR3 DNA is TGTGCCAGCAGTGAATCGGGGGGGGTGAGGACTGAAGCTTTCTTT. Amino acid sequence: CASSESGGVRTEAFF.

This clone was detected once. The chain combines TRBV4-1 with TRBJ1-5, with D unresolved. From germline, CDR1 is MGHRA and CDR2 YSYEKL. V gave up 0 bases and J gave up 4 bases, with 13 bases separating them. The CDR3 loop spans 16 amino acids. This CDR3 reads CASSQDGSRPNQPQHF. As DNA, the CDR3 is TGCGCCAGCAGCCAAGATGGGTCTAGGCCAAATCAGCCCCAGCATTTT.

The chain links TRBV29-1 to TRBJ2-7; 14 positions agree with TRBD2. The V gene end was trimmed by 7 bases and the J gene end by 5 bases; junction bases not matched to a gene: 19. Germline V lookup: CDR1 SQVTM, CDR2 ANQGSEA. The CDR3 length is 18 residues. The CDR3 sequence is CSATPGLAGDRDSNEQYF. The CDR3 coding sequence is TGCAGCGCTACACCGGGACTAGCGGGAGATCGGGACTCTAACGAGCAGTACTTC.

This clone turned up a few times. The chain uses TRBV5-1 and TRBJ1-1, with 7 bases matching TRBD1. This CDR3 contains 14 residues. V dropped 0 bases and J dropped 4; count of bases not matched to a gene: 3. Germline CDR1 and CDR2: SGHRS and YFSETQ. CDR3 in amino acids: CASSLVAGGTEAFF. Written as DNA, the CDR3 is TGCGCCAGCAGCTTGGTGGCAGGGGGCACTGAAGCTTTCTTT.

The rearrangement links TRBV14 to TRBJ2-2, with TRBD2 matching 7 bases. V lost 4 bases, J lost 5 bases, and 7 bases stayed unmatched. Germline assignment: CDR1 SGHDN and CDR2 FVKESK. The CDR3 consists of 15 residues. CDR3 in DNA: TGTGCCAGCAGCCGGTCTAGCGGAGCTACCGGGGAGCTGTTTTTT. Protein product: CASSRSSGATGELFF.

The chain combines TRBV6-1 with TRBJ1-4; 9 positions agree with TRBD1. The J segment lost 7 bases and the V segment lost 6 bases, leaving 6 bases of the junction unmatched. This CDR3 is 14 amino acids long. Germline assignment: CDR1 MNHNS and CDR2 SASEGT. CDR3 in amino acids: CASSSGTGREKLFF. The CDR3 bases are TGTGCCAGCAGCTCAGGGACAGGGCGTGAAAAACTGTTTTTT.

The chain carries TRBV5-8 and TRBJ2-1; D uncertain. The CDR3 covers 12 residues. Germline-derived CDR1 and CDR2 are SGHTS and YDEGEE. Trimming took off 4 bases at V and 6 bases at J, with 8 bases between the two ends. The CDR3 DNA follows: TGTGCCAGCAGCCCGTACACCAATGAGCAGTTCTTC. This sequence encodes CASSPYTNEQFF.

The CDR3: CASSPPGGYNEQFF. The CDR3 DNA follows: TGTGCCAGCTCACCACCGGGGGGTTACAATGAGCAGTTCTTC. The chain links TRBV18 to TRBJ2-1; TRBD2 might be the D (6 bases). The V and J ends lost 0 bases and 4 bases respectively, with 7 bases between them. Germline CDR1 KGHSH, CDR2 LQKENI. This CDR3 has 14 amino acids.

V gene TRBV10-3 combines with J gene TRBJ2-2, with 11 bases lining up with TRBD2. The CDR3 runs to 16 residues. Germline V gene sequence: CDR1 ENHRY, CDR2 SYGVKD. J gave up 4 bases and V 3 bases, and 4 bases lay outside the gene matches. CDR3 nucleotides: TGTGCCATCAGTGAACTAGCGGGAGCGGGCACCGGGGAGCTGTTTTTT. It is translated as CAISELAGAGTGELFF.

The chain recombines TRBV11-3 with TRBJ2-2; TRBD2 aligns across 12 bases. Germline V CDR1 and CDR2: SGHNT, YENEEA. V gave up 5 bases and J gave up 5 bases; unmatched junction bases: 6. The CDR3 covers 16 residues. This CDR3 is CASSPRTSGTTGELFF. In DNA, the CDR3 is TGTGCCAGCAGCCCGAGGACTAGCGGGACTACCGGGGAGCTGTTTTTT. Full variable domain (missing parts from reference TRBV11-3 and TRBJ2-2): EAGVVQSPRYKIIEKKQPVAFWCNPISGHNTLYWYLQNLGQGPELLIRYENEEAVDDSQLPKDRFSAERLKGVDSTLKIQPAELGDSAVYLCASSPRTSGTTGELFFGEGSRLTVL.

The J gene is TRBJ2-5, the V gene TRBV28; 7 nucleotides agree with TRBD1. After removal of 7 bases from V and 2 bases from J, the junction contained 13 bases not matched to a gene. Per the germline V gene, CDR1 is MDHEN and CDR2 is SYDVKM. This CDR3 is built from 16 residues. CDR3 in amino acids: CASTEGGLRGQETQYF. The CDR3 DNA is TGTGCCAGCACTGAAGGGGGCCTCAGGGGGCAAGAGACCCAGTACTTC.

J is TRBJ1-4 and V is TRBV4-2; D is perhaps TRBD1 (5 bases). The germline V gene encodes CDR1 LGHNA and CDR2 YNFKEQ. The CDR3 loop spans 16 amino acids. The V end was cut by 4 bases, the J end by 0 bases, with 12 bases between. The CDR3 DNA sequence: TGTGCCAGCAGCCGGAACAGACAGACAACTAATGAAAAACTGTTTTTT. Translating it yields CASSRNRQTTNEKLFF.

As concerns this clone: Distinct nucleotide sequences in the sample also encode this CDR3. V gene TRBV7-9 combines with J gene TRBJ1-2; tentatively, D is TRBD1 (5 bases). V was cut by 4 bases and J by 3 bases, with 9 bases left in between. The CDR3 spans 13 residues. Germline-derived CDR1 and CDR2 are SEHNR and FQNEAQ (reference sequence). In DNA form, the CDR3 reads TGTGCCAGCAGCTCTTTGACAGACTATGGCTACACCTTC. It yields the protein CASSSLTDYGYTF.

This chain links TRBV7-9 with TRBJ2-3; TRBD2 matches 10 bases. The V gene's germline CDR1 is SEHNR and CDR2 FQNEAQ (reference sequence). The J segment lost 5 bases and the V segment lost 5 bases, leaving 10 bases of the junction unmatched. The CDR3 covers 16 residues. In DNA form, the CDR3 reads TGTGCCAGCAGCCCTAAGGGACTAGCGCCGGGAGATACGCAGTATTTT. Protein: CASSPKGLAPGDTQYF.

The CDR3 reads CASSSGQRSYEQYF. In DNA form, the CDR3 reads TGTGCCAGCAGCTCGGGACAGCGGTCCTACGAGCAGTACTTC. V and J are TRBV5-4 and TRBJ2-7; the match to TRBD1 covers 7 bases. Per the germline V gene, CDR1 is SGHNT and CDR2 is YYREEE (reference sequence). This CDR3 region has 14 residues. J gave up 1 base and V 3 bases, and 4 bases lay outside the gene matches.

This chain connects TRBV30 to TRBJ2-1; no firm D call. The CDR3 runs to 15 residues. The V gene's germline CDR1 is GTSNPN and CDR2 SVGIG (reference sequence). V was trimmed by 0 bases and J by 2 bases, leaving 11 bases between them. In DNA, the CDR3 is TGTGCCTGGAGTGTACTTCAGACAACCTACAATGAGCAGTTCTTC. This encodes CAWSVLQTTYNEQFF.

This clone showed up just a few times. The gene calls are TRBV9 and TRBJ2-5; TRBD2 aligns across 9 bases. In germline, CDR1 is SGDLS, CDR2 YYNGEE. The CDR3 contains 18 residues. The junction had 13 bases not matched to a gene; V was cut back by 0 bases and J by 4 bases. The CDR3 coding sequence is TGTGCCAGCAGCGTAGGAGGGGTGGCGGGAGGGCCCGGAGAGACCCAGTACTTC. Its protein is CASSVGGVAGGPGETQYF.

This rearrangement joins TRBV11-1 to TRBJ2-7, with 8 positions matching TRBD1. V gave up 6 bases and J gave up 3 bases; unmatched junction bases: 10. The CDR3 contains 15 residues. The germline CDR1 and CDR2 sequences are SGHAT and FQDESV (reference sequence). The CDR3 DNA follows: TGTGCCAGCAGTCCTCAGGGGGCGTCCATCTACGAGCAGTACTTC. This encodes CASSPQGASIYEQYF.

This clone is a singleton in its sample. The rearrangement links TRBV5-1 to TRBJ2-7; D is undetermined. Trimming shortened V by 1 base and J by 2 bases, and 10 bases separated the two germline ends. The CDR3 runs 14 residues. Germline assignment: CDR1 SGHRS and CDR2 YFSETQ. The DNA of the CDR3 is TGCGCCAGCAGCTTGATGACACCCACCTACGAGCAGTACTTC. This gives the protein CASSLMTPTYEQYF.

V gene TRBV9 combines with J gene TRBJ2-7; tentative D call: TRBD2 (7 bases). Trimming removed 0 bases from V and 6 bases from J, with 13 bases in between. CDR1 SGDLS and CDR2 YYNGEE come from the germline V gene. The CDR3 has 14 amino acids. CDR3 nucleotide sequence: TGTGCCAGCAGCGTAGGGGGGGGAGGGGGCGAGCAGTACTTC. Encoded protein: CASSVGGGGGEQYF.

The rearrangement joins TRBV5-1 to TRBJ2-7, with 8 bases that match TRBD2. The CDR3 consists of 15 residues. Germline loops: CDR1 SGHRS, CDR2 YFSETQ. J lost 0 bases, V lost 2 bases, and 4 bases had no gene match. CDR3 sequence reads: CASSFVSGSSYEQYF. DNA for the CDR3: TGCGCCAGCAGCTTTGTCAGCGGGAGCTCCTACGAGCAGTACTTC.

This clone occurred a few times. This chain connects TRBV6-5 to TRBJ2-7; tentative D call: TRBD1 (6 bases). In germline, CDR1 is MNHEY, CDR2 SVGAGI. The CDR3 sequence is 15 residues long. V shed 2 bases and J shed 1 base, with 12 bases lying between them. The CDR3 bases are TGTGCCAGCAGTTACGGAACAAGGGGGTCCTACGAGCAGTACTTC. Its translation: CASSYGTRGSYEQYF.

The chain recombines TRBV7-9 with TRBJ2-5, with D possibly matching TRBD2 (5 bases). Germline V gene sequence: CDR1 SEHNR, CDR2 FQNEAQ (reference sequence). The CDR3 has 14 amino acids. V lost 8 bases to trimming and J lost 7 bases, with 20 bases between them. CDR3 coding DNA: TGTGCCAGCGACTGGGCCGCGGGCGGAGGGACCCAGTACTTC. It yields the protein CASDWAAGGGTQYF. Combining the CDR3 with reference TRBV7-9 and TRBJ2-5 gives the whole variable domain DTGVSQNPRHKITKRGQNVTFRCDPISEHNRLYWYRQTLGQGPEFLTYFQNEAQLEKSRLLSDRFSAERPKGSFSTLEIQRTEQGDSAMYLCASDWAAGGGTQYFGPGTRLLVL.

J is TRBJ2-2 and V is TRBV19, with 7 bases identical to TRBD1. CDR3 length equals 15 residues. The V gene end was trimmed by 5 bases and the J gene end by 3 bases; junction bases not matched to a gene: 6. The germline V gene has CDR1 LNHDA and CDR2 SQIVND (reference sequence). The CDR3 DNA is TGTGCCAGTAGTCCACGGGACAGTTACACCGGGGAGCTGTTTTTT. Its protein is CASSPRDSYTGELFF.

The chain recombines TRBV13 with TRBJ1-1, with D possibly matching TRBD1 (5 bases). V lost 1 base to trimming and J lost 4 bases, with 13 bases between them. Per germline, CDR1 PRHDT and CDR2 FYEKMQ (reference sequence). This CDR3 comprises 15 residues. DNA of the CDR3: TGTGCCAGCAGCTTAGCTGGGGCCGGGAGCACTGAAGCTTTCTTT. Translating gives CASSLAGAGSTEAFF.

The V and J genes are TRBV9 and TRBJ1-1; the D is unclear. Germline CDR1 is SGDLS and CDR2 is YYNGEE. The V end was cut by 0 bases, the J end by 1 base, with 7 bases between. CDR3 size: 14 residues. CDR3 bases: TGTGCCAGCAGCGTAGACTCCCGGAACACTGAAGCTTTCTTT. The encoded protein is CASSVDSRNTEAFF.